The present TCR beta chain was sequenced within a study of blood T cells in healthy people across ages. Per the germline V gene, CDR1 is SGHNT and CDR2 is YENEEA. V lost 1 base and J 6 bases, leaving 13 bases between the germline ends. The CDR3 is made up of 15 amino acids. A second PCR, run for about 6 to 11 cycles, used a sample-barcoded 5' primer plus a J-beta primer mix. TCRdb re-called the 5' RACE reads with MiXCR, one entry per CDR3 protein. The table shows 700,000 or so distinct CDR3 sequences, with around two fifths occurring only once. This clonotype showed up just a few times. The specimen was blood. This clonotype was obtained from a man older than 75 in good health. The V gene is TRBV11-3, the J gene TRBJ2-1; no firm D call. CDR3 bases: TGTGCCAGCAGCTTAGGGGCCCTGCACACCAATGAGCAGTTCTTC. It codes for CASSLGALHTNEQFF.